This TCR beta chain came from a study of Ad26.COV2.S vaccination and SARS-CoV-2 variants. The overall study: Sample donor was a member of the COV1001 Ad26.COV2.S trial arm. Ad26.COV2.S given intramuscularly, once or twice 56 days apart.

Treatment here: around 19 received Ad26.COV2.S at low or high dose, single or two shots; about 5 received placebo; per-sample allocation not given. Specimens were obtained on day 63 following the first vaccine or placebo injection. Recruitment in Boston yielded a donor of adult age, 18-55 years. An Ad26 vector that expressed Wuhan-strain SARS-CoV-2 spike constituted the vaccine. Data came from immunoSEQ multiplex PCR; TCRdb stores just in-frame clones and leaves some out. The sample has 410,000 or so clones, about 92% seen once. The CDR3 runs 16 residues. CDR1 is SNHLY, CDR2 FYNNEI, per germline. J gave up 2 bases and V 5 bases, and 7 bases lay outside the gene matches.

The clonotype originates from a person aged 18-60 years who received the Ad26.COV2.S COVID-19 vaccine or a placebo. The chain couples TRBV2 to TRBJ1-5, with 9 bases lining up with TRBD1. Here the sequenced sample was peripheral blood, taken in a trial of Ad26.COV2.S vaccine versus placebo. CDR3 nucleotide sequence: TGTGCCAGCAGTATACAGGGGGCGTCGGGCAATCAGCCCCAGCATTTT. It codes for CASSIQGASGNQPQHF.